This TCR beta chain originates from a study of T cells in Graves' hyperthyroidism and ophthalmopathy. Study information: Peripheral blood was drawn at first diagnosis, prior to all treatment. Study-wide findings and caveats: Separation of ophthalmopathy from stable hyperthyroidism was achieved by a 13 V-J model. The blood repertoire included most of the expanded thyroid clonotypes above 0.001.

This clonotype was seen ten or more times. Its specificity is not known. Amplification of TCR beta CDR3 regions used RNA as the template. With the HTBI primer set, the TCR CDR3 went through a first round of RT-PCR. TCRdb reanalysed the multiplex PCR reads using MiXCR and keeps one entry per CDR3 protein. The sample carries around 300,000 distinct CDR3 sequences, roughly 20% recorded once. The germline V gene encodes CDR1 SGHAT and CDR2 FQNNGV. V was pared by 5 bases and J by 7 bases, with 11 bases of the junction left unmatched. The CDR3 spans 15 residues. Source material for PBMCs was less than 12 ml fresh peripheral blood.

This chain connects TRBV11-2 to TRBJ2-4, with 7 bases lining up with TRBD2. This TCR derives from a man between 25 and 39 years old with Graves' ophthalmopathy. Material for sequencing was blood. CDR3: CASSRGELGNNIQYF. The CDR3 nucleotides are TGTGCCAGCAGCCGGGGGGAACTAGGGAATAACATTCAGTACTTC. Variable domain in full (rest from reference TRBV11-2 and TRBJ2-4): EAGVAQSPRYKIIEKRQSVAFWCNPISGHATLYWYQQILGQGPKLLIQFQNNGVVDDSQLPKDRFSAERLKGVDSTLKIQPAKLEDSAVYLCASSRGELGNNIQYFGAGTRLSVL.